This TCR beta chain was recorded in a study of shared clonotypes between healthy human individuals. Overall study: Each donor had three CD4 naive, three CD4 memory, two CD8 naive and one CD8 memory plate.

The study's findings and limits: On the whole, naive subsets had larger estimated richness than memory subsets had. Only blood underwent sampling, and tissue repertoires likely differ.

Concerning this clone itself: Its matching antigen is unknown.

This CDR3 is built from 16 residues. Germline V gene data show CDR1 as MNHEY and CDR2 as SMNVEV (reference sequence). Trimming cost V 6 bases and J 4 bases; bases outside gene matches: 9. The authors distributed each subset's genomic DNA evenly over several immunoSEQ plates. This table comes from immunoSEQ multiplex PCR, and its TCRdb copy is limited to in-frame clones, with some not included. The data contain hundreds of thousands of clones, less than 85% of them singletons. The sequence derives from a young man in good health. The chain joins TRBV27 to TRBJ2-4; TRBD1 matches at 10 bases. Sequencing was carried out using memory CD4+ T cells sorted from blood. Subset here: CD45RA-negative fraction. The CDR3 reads CASRQDRGMGKNIQYF. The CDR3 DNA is TGTGCCAGCAGGCAGGACAGGGGGATGGGTAAAAACATTCAGTACTTC.